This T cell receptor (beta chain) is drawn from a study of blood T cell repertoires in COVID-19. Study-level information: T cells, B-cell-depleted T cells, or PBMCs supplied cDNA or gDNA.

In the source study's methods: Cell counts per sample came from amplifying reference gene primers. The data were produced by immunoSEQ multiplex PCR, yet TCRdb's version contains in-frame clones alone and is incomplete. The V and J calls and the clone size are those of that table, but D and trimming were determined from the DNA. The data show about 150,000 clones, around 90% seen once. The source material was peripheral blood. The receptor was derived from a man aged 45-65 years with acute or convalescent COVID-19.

CDR3 in amino acids: CASSLNQADTQYF. The CDR3, as DNA: TGTGCCAGCAGCTTAAATCAGGCAGATACGCAGTATTTT. This rearrangement joins TRBV7-3 to TRBJ2-3; D remains unclear. Germline V CDR1 and CDR2: SGHTA, FQGTGA. Trimming pared 1 base from V and 4 bases from J, leaving 6 bases between. This CDR3 region has 13 residues.